This T cell receptor beta chain came from a study of T cell responses to AZD1222 COVID-19 vaccine. Whole-study findings and limits: Variant regions that are unmutated are reportedly the target of nearly half of spike-specific TCRs. Samples come after the peak T cell response, not at day 14. Females made up more of the donors, who were largely white British, and clonal diversity may have come out too low.

The method was immunoSEQ multiplex PCR; TCRdb's version includes in-frame clones alone and lacks a portion of them. The data show roughly 89,000 clones, with 85% to 90% seen just once and roughly 4.5% held by the top ten. This clone was observed a handful of times. The antigen is undetermined. V lost 2 bases to trimming and J lost 4 bases, with 8 bases between them. Germline CDR1 and CDR2: MNHEY and SVGAGI. CDR3 length: 14 residues. This TCR derives from an adult in good health. The chain is built from TRBV6-5 and TRBJ1-4; D is unresolved. This specimen consisted of peripheral blood, obtained on day 0 of MenACWY control vaccination. CDR3 residues: CASSYREGNEKLFF. The CDR3 coding sequence is TGTGCCAGCAGTTACAGGGAGGGTAATGAAAAACTGTTTTTT.